The 9 T cell receptor beta chains in this list originate from one sample, sequenced in a study of immune evolution from preneoplasia to lung adenocarcinoma. Measured with immunoSEQ multiplex PCR; TCRdb has only the in-frame clones, and not every one. The sample has around 12,000 clones, roughly 84% seen once; the top ten hold about 1.8%. Source material: FFPE minimally invasive lung adenocarcinoma tissue. The receptor source for this set is a person aged 65-85 years with lung adenocarcinoma.

This clone has only one observation. This sequence joins TRBV5-4 and TRBJ1-2, with 8 bases matching TRBD1. The V and J ends lost 4 bases and 2 bases, in that order; junction bases with no gene match: 4. This CDR3 region has 14 residues. Germline V gene lookup returns CDR1 SGHNT and CDR2 YYREEE (reference sequence). CDR3 region: CASSRDRRNYGYTF. As DNA, the CDR3 is TGTGCCAGCAGCAGGGACAGGAGAAACTATGGCTACACCTTC.

The chain is built from TRBV7-9 and TRBJ1-1; 7 bases line up with TRBD1. V lost 5 bases to trimming and J lost 4 bases; unmatched junction nucleotides: 4. The germline CDR1 and CDR2 sequences are SEHNR and FQNEAQ (reference sequence). The CDR3 totals 13 residues. CDR3 loop: CASSRGTATEAFF. CDR3 bases: TGTGCCAGCAGCCGTGGGACAGCCACTGAAGCTTTCTTT.

The chain employs TRBV4-1 and TRBJ1-2; no clear D gene. The CDR3 extends over 15 amino acids. Trimming took 6 bases from V and 8 from J, leaving 22 bases between them. Germline values: CDR1 MGHRA, CDR2 YSYEKL. CDR3 nucleotides: TGCGCCAGCAGAATCCCGGCTAGGTCAAGAGGGGGCTACACCTTC. Translation gives CASRIPARSRGGYTF.

This clone is deemed medium-sized (0.01 to 0.1%). V is TRBV7-9 and J is TRBJ2-3; D possibly matches TRBD1 or TRBD2 (5 bases each). Trimming shortened V by 4 bases and J by 0 bases, and 14 bases separated the two germline ends. CDR3 length: 16 amino acids. CDR1 is SEHNR and CDR2 is FQNEAQ in the germline V gene (reference sequence). CDR3 sequence: CASSSTRGESTDTQYF. The CDR3 DNA reads TGTGCCAGCAGCTCCACTAGAGGGGAAAGCACAGATACGCAGTATTTT.

The chain recombines TRBV6-6 with TRBJ1-1; 7 bases fit TRBD1. Looked up from germline, CDR1 is MNHNY and CDR2 is SVGAGI (reference sequence). The CDR3 is 15 residues long. The J segment lost 2 bases and the V segment lost 2 bases, leaving 5 bases of the junction unmatched. The CDR3 sequence is CASSYADRANTEAFF. The CDR3 bases are TGTGCCAGCAGTTACGCAGACAGGGCCAACACTGAAGCTTTCTTT.

The genes are TRBV11-2 and TRBJ2-7; 12 positions agree with TRBD2. The CDR3 length is 15 residues. Germline CDR1 and CDR2: SGHAT and FQNNGV. Losses at the gene ends were 3 bases for V and 1 base for J; bases not matched to a gene: 1. CDR3 DNA sequence: TGTGCCAGCAGCTTTGGACTAGCGGGATCCTACGAGCAGTACTTC. Its translation: CASSFGLAGSYEQYF.

The chain joins TRBV10-3 to TRBJ2-7; D possibly corresponds to TRBD2 (5 bases). The CDR3 loop spans 16 amino acids. V was pared by 7 bases and J by 3 bases, with 22 bases between. Germline V gene lookup returns CDR1 ENHRY and CDR2 SYGVKD. CDR3 bases: TGTGCCATCATGTCGGTCTCGGGTGTGGGAGACTACGAGCAGTACTTC. Protein product: CAIMSVSGVGDYEQYF.

In this sample, this clone turned up a few times. The chain joins TRBV10-2 to TRBJ1-1; D is perhaps TRBD1 (6 bases). The V gene's germline CDR1 is WSHSY and CDR2 SAAADI. V shed 0 bases and J shed 1 base, with 12 bases lying between them. The CDR3 loop spans 16 amino acids. The DNA for the CDR3 is TGCGCCAGCAGTGAGTCGATCACAGGGCCGAACACTGAAGCTTTCTTT. Protein sequence: CASSESITGPNTEAFF.

The chain employs TRBV11-1 and TRBJ2-1; D perhaps matches TRBD2 (5 bases). Trimming took off 0 bases at V and 8 bases at J, with 14 bases between the two ends. Per the germline V gene, CDR1 is SGHAT and CDR2 is FQDESV (reference sequence). The CDR3 runs 15 residues. The DNA of the CDR3 is TGTGCCAGCAGCTTAGCGCGGGCCTCGAAAGATGAGCAGTTCTTC. Its translation is CASSLARASKDEQFF.